This TCR beta chain stems from a study of identical twins. The CDR3 is made up of 16 amino acids. Trimming at V came to 6 bases and at J to 0 bases, leaving 8 bases not matched to a gene. This clonotype was seen more than once but under ten times. Using its own MiXCR run on the 5' RACE reads, TCRdb lists one record per CDR3 protein. Seen here are 350,000 or so distinct CDR3 sequences, roughly 9% observed once, and the top ten hold 8% to 10%. Material for sequencing was naive T cells sorted from blood. This TCR derives from a woman between 50 and 59 years old in good health. V usage is TRBV12-3 or TRBV12-4 and J usage is TRBJ1-5, with TRBD1 identical over 7 bases. The CDR3 here is CASSRITGDSNQPQHF. For the CDR3, the DNA is TGTGCCAGCAGCCGAATAACAGGGGATAGCAATCAGCCCCAGCATTTT.